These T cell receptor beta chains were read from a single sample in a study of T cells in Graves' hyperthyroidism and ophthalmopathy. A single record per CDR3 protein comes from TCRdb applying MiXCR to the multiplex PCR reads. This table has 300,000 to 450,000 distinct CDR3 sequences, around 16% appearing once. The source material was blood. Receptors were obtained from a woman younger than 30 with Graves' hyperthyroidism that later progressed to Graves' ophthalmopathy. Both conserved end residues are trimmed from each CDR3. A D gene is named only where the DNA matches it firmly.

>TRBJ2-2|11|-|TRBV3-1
ASSQTRTGELF
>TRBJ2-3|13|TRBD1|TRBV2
ASSDRDRVEDTQY
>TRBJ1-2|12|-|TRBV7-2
ASSLGPGNYGYT
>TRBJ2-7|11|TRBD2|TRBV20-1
SQRRAGVNEQY
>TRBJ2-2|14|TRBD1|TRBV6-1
ASSLSGTGNTGELF
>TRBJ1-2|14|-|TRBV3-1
ASSQDISVRLSGYT
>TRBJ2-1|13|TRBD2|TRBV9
ASSERAGRGNEQF
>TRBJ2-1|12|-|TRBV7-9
ASSRGQPYNEQF
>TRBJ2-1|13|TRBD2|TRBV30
AWSFSSGRYNEQF
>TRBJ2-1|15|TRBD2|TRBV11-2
ASSLDRLAGTYNEQF
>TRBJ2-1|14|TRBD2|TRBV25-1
ASSDILAGGDNEQF
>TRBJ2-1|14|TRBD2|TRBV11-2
ASSLVLAGVVGEQF
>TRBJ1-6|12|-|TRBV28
ASTQGDSNSPLH
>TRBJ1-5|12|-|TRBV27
ASSPGSSNQPQH
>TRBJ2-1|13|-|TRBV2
ASMRAGSSYNEQF
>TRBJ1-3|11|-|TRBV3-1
ASSQGLGNTIY
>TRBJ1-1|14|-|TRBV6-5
ASSYSPPGGQVEAF
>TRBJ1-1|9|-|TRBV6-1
ATTQGWEAF
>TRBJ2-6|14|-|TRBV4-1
ASSQERESGANVLT
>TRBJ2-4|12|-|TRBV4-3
ASSQDPPEGIQY
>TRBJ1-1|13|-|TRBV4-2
ASSQGTRGSTEAF
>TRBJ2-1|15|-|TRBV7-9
ASSVLTAGPSYNEQF
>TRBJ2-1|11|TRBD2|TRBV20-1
SARGLAYNEQF
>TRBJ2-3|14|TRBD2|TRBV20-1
SGGGTLAGGTDTQY
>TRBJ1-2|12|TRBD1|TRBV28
ASSLFTRGKGYT
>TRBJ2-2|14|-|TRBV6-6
ASSYFSSSNTGELF
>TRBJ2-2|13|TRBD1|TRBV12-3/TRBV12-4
ASSVDRGHTGELF
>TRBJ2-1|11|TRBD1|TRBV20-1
SAGEGAVNEQF
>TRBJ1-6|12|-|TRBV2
ASSDWGISSPLH
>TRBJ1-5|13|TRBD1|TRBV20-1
SARGPGTGNEAQH
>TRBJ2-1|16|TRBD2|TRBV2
ASSRTGYSGSSYNEQF
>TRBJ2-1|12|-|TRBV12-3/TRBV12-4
ASTSDGVDNEQF
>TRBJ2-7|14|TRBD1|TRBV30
AWSVYPGTGKDEQY
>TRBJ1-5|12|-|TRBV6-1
ASHRDPSNQPQH
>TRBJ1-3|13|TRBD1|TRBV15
ATSKDRAAGNTIY
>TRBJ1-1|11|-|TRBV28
ASSSLENTEAF
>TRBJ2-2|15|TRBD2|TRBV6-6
ASSYSPSGRANGELF
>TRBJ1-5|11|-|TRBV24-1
ATSDLEGQPQH
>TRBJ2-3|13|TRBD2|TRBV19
ASSSGAYDTDTQY
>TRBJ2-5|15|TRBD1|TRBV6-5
ASSYSTLQGGQETQY
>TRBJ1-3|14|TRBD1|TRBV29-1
SVEGLGTGAGNTIY
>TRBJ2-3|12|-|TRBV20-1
SAREAGLTDTQY
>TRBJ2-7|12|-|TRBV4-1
ASSQVGRLYEQY
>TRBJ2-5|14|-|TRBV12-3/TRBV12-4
ASSKAGRGFVETQY
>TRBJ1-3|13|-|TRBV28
ASSLSPGSGNTIY
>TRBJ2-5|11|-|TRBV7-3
ASSPSVQETQY
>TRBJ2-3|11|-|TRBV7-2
ASSRMSWDTQY